This TCR beta chain was found in a study of cytomegalovirus exposure and HLA in healthy donors. The CDR3 length is 13 residues. The V gene end was trimmed by 0 bases and the J gene end by 6 bases; junction bases not matched to a gene: 0. From germline, CDR1 is SGDLS and CDR2 YYNGEE. Comments on this clone: Antigen: not known. Other nucleotide sequences in the sample specify the same CDR3.

Vbeta (60) and Jbeta (13) primers were used in the PCR. The assay was immunoSEQ multiplex PCR, and TCRdb's table has in-frame clones only and misses some. The sample consists of some 190,000 clones, roughly 86% of them appearing once. Study results and caveats: The Asian-associated ancestry cluster reportedly had fewer N-insertions than the approximately 670-donor mean in a later analysis. A few V segments could not be told apart, such as TRBV6-2 and TRBV6-3, and were left out. Cytomegalovirus-associated status was assigned to 164 TCR beta chains. Within the data, a cluster of highly shared sequence variants was likely a sequencing artifact.

The sequence derives from a man aged 35-49 years in good health and CMV-seropositive. The chain employs TRBV9 and TRBJ2-1; 7 bases align to TRBD1. The specimen was PBMCs. Written as DNA, the CDR3 is TGTGCCAGCAGCGTAGCAGGGGGCAATGAGCAGTTCTTC. Its protein is CASSVAGGNEQFF.